This T cell receptor beta chain was recorded in a study of long-term antiretroviral therapy in people with HIV. Assay version v3.0 of immunoSEQ was used, and it was run at survey level. Method: immunoSEQ multiplex PCR; TCRdb's copy keeps in-frame clones and lacks some. The data contain around 29,000 clones, around 96% of them singletons. Trimming at V came to 4 bases and at J to 0 bases, leaving 8 bases not matched to a gene. Germline-derived CDR1 and CDR2 are SEHNR and FQNEAQ (reference sequence). CDR3 length: 19 amino acids. The chain joins TRBV7-9 to TRBJ2-1; 14 nucleotides align to TRBD2. This TCR came from a man younger than 40 with HIV. The sample was unsorted PBMCs, taken more than 6 years after starting antiretroviral therapy. CDR3 in amino acids: CASSSLRTSGRYSYNEQFF. The CDR3 nucleotides are TGTGCCAGCAGCTCCCTGAGGACTAGCGGGAGGTACTCCTACAATGAGCAGTTCTTC. The full variable domain, in which reference TRBV7-9 and TRBJ2-1 provide the parts outside the CDR3, is DTGVSQNPRHKITKRGQNVTFRCDPISEHNRLYWYRQTLGQGPEFLTYFQNEAQLEKSRLLSDRFSAERPKGSFSTLEIQRTEQGDSAMYLCASSSLRTSGRYSYNEQFFGPGTRLTVL.